This TCR beta chain was identified during a study of shared clonotypes between healthy human individuals. Study at large: Per donor, three plates held CD4 naive cells, three held CD4 memory, two held CD8 naive and one held CD8 memory.

Within Nashville, Tennessee resided all donors, each a Caucasian adult. Original methodology: Without quality scores, immunoSEQ junctional reads could not be filtered like full-length reads. TCRdb's table, derived via immunoSEQ multiplex PCR, lists solely in-frame clones and lacks some. The V and J calls and clone size were taken over from that table, and D and trimming were inferred from the DNA. The sample has 700,000 or so clones, about two thirds seen once; the top ten hold around 1.8%. Germline V gene lookup returns CDR1 SNHLY and CDR2 FYNNEI. The CDR3 loop spans 15 amino acids. V lost 6 bases and J lost 5; bases outside the gene matches: 1.

This chain joins TRBV2 and TRBJ2-1; TRBD2 aligns across 16 bases. The receptor comes from a woman younger than 45 in good health. The sequencing sample was made of memory CD4+ T cells sorted from blood. Specified subset: CD45RA-negative fraction. DNA for the CDR3: TGTGCCAGCAGGGGACTAGCGGGAGGGAACAATGAGCAGTTCTTC. Translating it yields CASRGLAGGNNEQFF.